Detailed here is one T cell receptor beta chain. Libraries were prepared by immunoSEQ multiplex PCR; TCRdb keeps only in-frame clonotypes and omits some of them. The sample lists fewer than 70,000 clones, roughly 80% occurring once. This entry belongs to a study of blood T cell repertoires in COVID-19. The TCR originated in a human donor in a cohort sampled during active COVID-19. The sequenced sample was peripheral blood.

CDR3 in amino acids: CAISGAGNTEAFF. The CDR3 coding sequence is TGTGCCATCAGTGGCGCAGGAAACACTGAAGCTTTCTTT. The chain has TRBV10-3 and TRBJ1-1, with no clear D. This CDR3 comprises 13 residues. Germline CDR1 and CDR2: ENHRY and SYGVKD. Trimming removed 4 bases from V and 2 bases from J, with 8 bases in between.